The clone carrying this T cell receptor beta chain was seen ten or more times. Antigen: not known. Both previously described methods and listed TCR primers were employed to make bulk TCR libraries. TCRdb fed the PCR reads into MiXCR, producing one record per CDR3 protein. This table holds 300,000 to 350,000 distinct CDR3 sequences, roughly 23% found once. A CD8+CD4-CCR7+CD45RA+ phenotype served as the sorting definition for naive CD8 T cells. The sample comes from a study of molecular identifiers for immune sequencing clone quantification. About the study: The replicate experiment used RNA from roughly 20,000 or 100,000 naive CD8 cells. This RNA was split into five aliquots, and four of them were sequenced.

The study, taken as a whole, reports: Clones above 20 RNA copies contained over 99% of effector molecules and under 1% of naive molecules.

This CDR3 comprises 17 residues. CDR1 is MDHEN, CDR2 SYDVKM, per germline. After removal of 3 bases from V and 6 bases from J, the junction contained 14 bases not matched to a gene. J is TRBJ1-1 and V is TRBV28, with 9 nucleotides matching TRBD1. This clonotype was sampled from a human donor in good health. Some libraries in this study had Jurkat cell RNA spiked in. Specimen: naive CD8+ T cells from blood, with Jurkat cell RNA spiked in. The subset denotes: FACS-sorted CD8+CD4-CCR7+CD45RA+ naive T cells. CDR3 sequence: CASSFRQGVIPLAEAFF. The CDR3 DNA reads TGTGCCAGCAGTTTCCGACAGGGGGTGATCCCTCTCGCTGAAGCTTTCTTT.